The 27 T cell receptor beta chains below all came from one sample that was sequenced in a study of blood T cell repertoires in COVID-19 (dated by TCRdb to the early 2020s). Library construction relied on the immunoSEQ multiplex PCR assay. The immuneACCESS repertoire file appears here via TCRdb, limited to in-frame rearrangements. These files lack a portion of the clones; in checked studies, under half of the deficit traces to unresolved V genes, and the cause of the others is not known. A total of 150,000 to 200,000 clones appear in this sample, 85% to 95% of them only once. The ten largest clonotypes hold under 2% of the sample. Sequencing was carried out using peripheral blood. These receptor sequences come from a woman aged 60-75 years with COVID-19, enrolled during active disease.

The gene calls are TRBV7-9 and TRBJ1-4; D is undetermined. This CDR3 contains 15 residues. V lost 5 bases, J lost 7 bases, and 17 bases lay in between. The germline CDR1 and CDR2 sequences are SEHNR and FQNEAQ (reference sequence). The CDR3 reads CASSPAAGWSEKLFF. The CDR3 bases are TGTGCCAGCAGCCCAGCGGCCGGGTGGAGTGAAAAACTGTTTTTT. Full variable domain (outside the CDR3, taken from reference TRBV7-9 and TRBJ1-4): DTGVSQNPRHKITKRGQNVTFRCDPISEHNRLYWYRQTLGQGPEFLTYFQNEAQLEKSRLLSDRFSAERPKGSFSTLEIQRTEQGDSAMYLCASSPAAGWSEKLFFGSGTQLSVL.

The chain joins TRBV9 to TRBJ1-2, with a possible D match to TRBD1 (5 bases). CDR1 and CDR2 from the germline V gene are SGDLS and YYNGEE. V gave up 3 bases and J gave up 3 bases, with 15 bases separating them. The CDR3 runs 15 residues. The CDR3 sequence: CASSAHRPGDYGYTF. In nucleotides, the CDR3 is TGTGCCAGCAGCGCCCACAGGCCTGGTGACTATGGCTACACCTTC.

The rearrangement joins TRBV3-1 (or the pseudogene TRBV3-2) to TRBJ2-7; a possible D gene is TRBD2 (6 bases). This CDR3 has 20 residues. Germline V gene lookup returns CDR1 LGHDT and CDR2 YNNKEL (reference sequence). With 0 bases removed from V and 2 bases from J, the gap between germline ends came to 26 bases. CDR3 nucleotides: TGTGCCAGCAGCCAAGAGGGAGGTCCGAGAGCACACACCCCGACCTACGAGCAGTACTTC. Protein: CASSQEGGPRAHTPTYEQYF.

This clone has just one count. The rearrangement uses TRBV25-1 and TRBJ1-3, with 7 nucleotides matching TRBD1. The CDR3 is made up of 15 amino acids. Germline V lookup: CDR1 MGHDK, CDR2 SYGVNS. The V gene end was trimmed by 6 bases and the J gene end by 1 base; junction bases not matched to a gene: 6. The DNA for the CDR3 is TGTGCCAGCAGCACAGGGGCCGCTTCTGGAAACACCATATATTTT. The encoded protein is CASSTGAASGNTIYF.

The chain employs TRBV19 and TRBJ2-3; tentative D call: TRBD1 (6 bases). The length of the CDR3 is 15 residues. The V end was cut by 2 bases, the J end by 2 bases, with 11 bases between. Germline assignment: CDR1 LNHDA and CDR2 SQIVND (reference sequence). The CDR3 DNA follows: TGTGCCAGTAGTATATCGGCAGGGGCCACAGATACGCAGTATTTT. This gives the protein CASSISAGATDTQYF.

This chain uses TRBV18 with TRBJ1-2; TRBD1 matches at 7 bases. Germline CDR1 KGHSH, CDR2 LQKENI. The CDR3 loop spans 15 amino acids. After removal of 3 bases from V and 5 bases from J, the junction contained 9 bases not matched to a gene. DNA for the CDR3: TGTGCCAGCTCACCTCCCGGGACAGAGATATATGGCTACACCTTC. Amino acid sequence: CASSPPGTEIYGYTF.

The V and J genes are TRBV19 and TRBJ1-2, with TRBD1 as a possible D gene (5 bases). Trimming removed 7 bases at V and 6 bases at J, with 12 bases between. Per germline, CDR1 LNHDA and CDR2 SQIVND (reference sequence). The CDR3 runs to 12 residues. The DNA for the CDR3 is TGTGCCAGTAATAGGCAGGGTAATGGCTACACCTTC. This gives the protein CASNRQGNGYTF.

This clone was counted once. The rearrangement joins TRBV18 to TRBJ1-3; D is ambiguous. Trimming removed 4 bases from V and 0 bases from J, with 10 bases in between. Germline lookup yields CDR1 KGHSH and CDR2 LQKENI. CDR3 size: 15 residues. CDR3 protein: CASSRNGDSGNTIYF. CDR3 DNA sequence: TGTGCCAGCTCACGCAACGGGGACTCTGGAAACACCATATATTTT.

A few counts support this clone. The genes are TRBV7-6 and TRBJ1-5; D unclear. Per germline, CDR1 SGHVS and CDR2 FNYEAQ. V lost 5 bases to trimming and J lost 9 bases, with 11 bases between them. This CDR3 is 12 amino acids long. The DNA of the CDR3 is TGTGCCAGCAGCCGGGCCGCGGGGCCCCAGCATTTT. It translates to CASSRAAGPQHF.

The chain carries TRBV9 and TRBJ1-6; no reliable D call. Germline V lookup: CDR1 SGDLS, CDR2 YYNGEE. This CDR3 comprises 18 residues. V was cut by 4 bases and J by 3 bases, with 20 bases left in between. DNA of the CDR3: TGTGCCAGCAGCACGGGGAGGACCGAGGCCCTCTATAATTCACCCCTCCACTTT. Its protein product is CASSTGRTEALYNSPLHF.

This sequence joins TRBV6-5 and TRBJ1-2; weak D call: TRBD1 (5 bases). V lost 6 bases and J 8 bases, leaving 13 bases between the germline ends. Germline-derived CDR1 and CDR2 are MNHEY and SVGAGI. The CDR3 totals 12 residues. The CDR3 nucleotides read TGTGCCAGCAGCCGGGGGTTGGAAGGCTACACCTTC. Translation gives CASSRGLEGYTF.

In this sample, this clone turned up a few times. The chain joins TRBV5-1 to TRBJ1-2; 8 bases match TRBD1. Germline lookup yields CDR1 SGHRS and CDR2 YFSETQ. This CDR3 contains 14 residues. The J segment lost 8 bases and the V segment lost 3 bases, leaving 9 bases of the junction unmatched. As DNA, the CDR3 is TGCGCCAGCAGCTGGCTGGACAGGGACGGAGGCTACACCTTC. Its translation: CASSWLDRDGGYTF.

The V and J genes are TRBV5-3 and TRBJ1-6; weak D call: TRBD1 (5 bases). TRBV5-3 is an ORF; its function is uncertain. The ends were cut back, 1 base at V and 4 bases at J, with 12 bases in the middle. The CDR3 length is 16 residues. The CDR3 reads CARSLRGTFYNSPLHF. For the CDR3, the DNA is TGTGCCAGAAGCTTGAGGGGAACCTTTTATAATTCACCCCTCCACTTT.

The rearrangement joins TRBV5-1 to TRBJ2-3; possible D gene TRBD2, 6 bases. This CDR3 spans 15 amino acids. Trimming removed 7 bases at V and 0 bases at J, with 15 bases between. Germline CDR1 SGHRS, CDR2 YFSETQ. DNA of the CDR3: TGCGCCAGCCGTAGTCGGGCGGGAAGCACAGATACGCAGTATTTT. Encoded protein: CASRSRAGSTDTQYF.

This clone was picked up one time. J is TRBJ2-1 and V is TRBV2; the D gene is possibly TRBD1 (6 bases). This CDR3 has 16 residues. Trimming pared 2 bases from V and 3 bases from J, leaving 14 bases between. CDR1 is SNHLY and CDR2 is FYNNEI in the germline V gene. The CDR3 is CASSERGGQYYNEQFF. The CDR3 DNA sequence: TGTGCCAGCAGTGAACGTGGGGGACAATACTACAATGAGCAGTTCTTC.

The V gene is TRBV5-6, the J gene TRBJ2-5, with 9 nucleotides matching TRBD1. V shed 0 bases, J shed 5 bases, and the junction held 5 bases outside the gene matches. This CDR3 has 15 residues. Looked up from germline, CDR1 is SGHDT and CDR2 is YYEEEE. CDR3 sequence: CASSLVTGGGETQYF. CDR3 DNA: TGTGCCAGCAGCTTGGTGACAGGGGGTGGTGAGACCCAGTACTTC.

The chain combines TRBV7-3 with TRBJ1-3; no definite D call. Germline CDR1 reads SGHTA; CDR2 reads FQGTGA. Trimming pared 2 bases from V and 0 bases from J, leaving 5 bases between. The CDR3 sequence is 14 residues long. The CDR3 reads CASSLENSGNTIYF. The CDR3 bases are TGTGCCAGCAGCTTAGAGAACTCTGGAAACACCATATATTTT.

This chain uses TRBV7-9 with TRBJ1-4, with 11 bases fitting TRBD1. This CDR3 spans 18 amino acids. Trimming at V came to 1 base and at J to 8 bases, leaving 12 bases not matched to a gene. The V gene's germline CDR1 is SEHNR and CDR2 FQNEAQ (reference sequence). This chain's CDR3 is CASSLVRFAGTGGEKLFF. CDR3 coding DNA: TGTGCCAGCAGCTTAGTCAGGTTTGCCGGGACAGGGGGAGAAAAACTGTTTTTT.

The rearrangement uses TRBV2 and TRBJ2-5; 7 positions agree with TRBD2. This CDR3 spans 13 amino acids. Trimming took 8 bases from V and 5 from J; bases not matched to a gene: 8. Germline V gene data show CDR1 as SNHLY and CDR2 as FYNNEI. The CDR3 nucleotides are TGTGCCAGCGGGGGGGACTACAAGGAGACCCAGTACTTC. Its translation: CASGGDYKETQYF.

V and J are TRBV19 and TRBJ1-2; no clear D. From germline, CDR1 is LNHDA and CDR2 SQIVND (reference sequence). The V end lost 3 bases, the J end lost 4 bases, and 12 bases lay between the germline ends. The CDR3 is 14 amino acids. This CDR3 reads CASSILGTTYGYTF. CDR3 nucleotides: TGTGCCAGTAGTATTTTGGGCACCACCTATGGCTACACCTTC.

V usage is TRBV6-1 and J usage is TRBJ2-3; 7 positions match TRBD1. Germline V gene sequence: CDR1 MNHNS, CDR2 SASEGT. V shed 2 bases and J 0 bases; nucleotides not matched to a gene: 2. The CDR3 consists of 15 residues. The CDR3 DNA sequence: TGTGCCAGCAGTGAACAGGGGGTGAGCACAGATACGCAGTATTTT. As protein: CASSEQGVSTDTQYF.

Only one count was recorded for this clone. The chain couples TRBV7-2 to TRBJ2-2; D is unresolved. This CDR3 is 14 amino acids long. From germline, CDR1 is SGHTA and CDR2 FQGNSA. Trimming cost V 0 bases and J 2 bases, with 4 bases left between them. CDR3 residues: CASSLALNTGELFF. Written as DNA, the CDR3 is TGTGCCAGCAGCTTAGCCCTTAACACCGGGGAGCTGTTTTTT. Full variable domain (missing parts from reference TRBV7-2 and TRBJ2-2): GAGVSQSPSNKVTEKGKDVELRCDPISGHTALYWYRQSLGQGLEFLIYFQGNSAPDKSGLPSDRFSAERTGGSVSTLTIQRTQQEDSAVYLCASSLALNTGELFFGEGSRLTVL.

The V gene is TRBV7-2, the J gene TRBJ1-5; 8 nucleotides align to TRBD1. The germline gives CDR1 SGHTA, CDR2 FQGNSA. V lost 5 bases and J lost 8; bases outside the gene matches: 11. CDR3 size: 15 residues. The CDR3, as DNA: TGTGCCAGCAGCGTAACCGGGACAGGCCTCGAGCCCCAGCATTTT. Protein sequence: CASSVTGTGLEPQHF. The full variable domain, its missing parts supplied by reference TRBV7-2 and TRBJ1-5, is GAGVSQSPSNKVTEKGKDVELRCDPISGHTALYWYRQSLGQGLEFLIYFQGNSAPDKSGLPSDRFSAERTGGSVSTLTIQRTQQEDSAVYLCASSVTGTGLEPQHFGDGTRLSIL.

The J gene is TRBJ1-2, the V gene TRBV12-3 or TRBV12-4, with no clear D. This CDR3 is 12 amino acids long. Trimming removed 6 bases at V and 7 bases at J, with 12 bases between. CDR3 protein: CASSQNIAGYTF. In DNA form, the CDR3 reads TGTGCCAGCAGCCAAAACATAGCTGGCTACACCTTC.

This chain uses TRBV15 with TRBJ2-5, with 7 positions matching TRBD1. V was clipped by 0 bases and J by 5 bases; unmatched bases: 9. CDR1 LNHNV and CDR2 YYDKDF come from the germline V gene (reference sequence). This CDR3 region has 16 residues. The CDR3 here is CATSRDYRQGRETQYF. CDR3 nucleotides: TGTGCCACCAGCAGAGATTATCGACAGGGTCGGGAGACCCAGTACTTC.

The chain has TRBV3-1 (or the pseudogene TRBV3-2) and TRBJ2-1, with 10 bases lining up with TRBD2. There are 19 residues in the CDR3. Germline CDR1 LGHDT, CDR2 YNNKEL (reference sequence). V was pared by 0 bases and J by 4 bases, with 12 bases of the junction left unmatched. CDR3 nucleotides: TGTGCCAGCAGCCAAGACAGCCGGTCGGCTAGCGGGAGATACAATGAGCAGTTCTTC. It is translated as CASSQDSRSASGRYNEQFF.

The gene calls are TRBV2 and TRBJ2-2, with 8 bases fitting TRBD1. The CDR3 runs 12 residues. Unmatched junction bases numbered 0, after V lost 5 bases and J lost 7 bases. CDR1 SNHLY and CDR2 FYNNEI come from the germline V gene. CDR3 DNA: TGTGCCAGCAGTACAGGGGGCGGGGAGCTGTTTTTT. Its translation: CASSTGGGELFF.